The clone carrying this TCR beta chain was observed a handful of times. This specimen includes other DNA sequences encoding the same CDR3. These data originate in a study of blood T cell repertoires in COVID-19. V gave up 6 bases and J gave up 0 bases; unmatched junction bases: 1. CDR3 length equals 13 residues. In germline, CDR1 is MNHEY, CDR2 SVGAGI. In the original workflow: Amplified reference gene primers provided the basis for estimating nucleated cell counts. Assay: immunoSEQ multiplex PCR; the TCRdb copy retains only in-frame clones and omits some. The DNA gave D and trimming, while V, J and clone size come from that table. The table shows some 350,000 clones, with roughly 87% occurring only once.

This clonotype was obtained from a woman between 25 and 40 years old who had recovered from COVID-19. The sample was PBMCs or T cells enriched from blood (not recorded which). V and J are TRBV6-5 and TRBJ1-1, with TRBD1 matching over 7 bases. CDR3 in amino acids: CASRGQLNTEAFF. Here the CDR3 DNA reads TGTGCCAGCAGGGGACAGCTGAACACTGAAGCTTTCTTT.